Shown below are 25 T cell receptor beta chains from a single sample sequenced in a study of blood T cell repertoires in COVID-19. Clones were sequenced by immunoSEQ multiplex PCR, and TCRdb holds only the in-frame ones, with some missing. The top ten clones hold roughly 13% of a sample with 180,000 or so clones, over 80% of them seen once. Source material: PBMCs or T cells enriched from blood (not recorded which). Every receptor here comes from a woman aged 55-70 years who had recovered from COVID-19.

The chain is built from TRBV2 and TRBJ1-5; TRBD1 matches 8 bases. Germline CDR1 and CDR2: SNHLY and FYNNEI. The CDR3 is made up of 15 amino acids. The ends lost 8 bases at V and 2 bases at J; junction bases unmatched: 8. CDR3 amino acids: CASATGGIGNQPQHF. CDR3 nucleotides: TGTGCCAGCGCCACAGGGGGGATCGGCAATCAGCCCCAGCATTTT.

J is TRBJ1-3 and V is TRBV28; no clear D gene. V lost 7 bases and J lost 8, with 9 bases in between. Germline V gives CDR1 MDHEN, CDR2 SYDVKM. The CDR3 sequence is 11 residues long. Here the CDR3 DNA reads TGTGCCAGCACGAAGGGAGACACCATATATTTT. Translated, it gives CASTKGDTIYF. The complete variable domain, with remaining parts taken from reference TRBV28 and TRBJ1-3, reads DVKVTQSSRYLVKRTGEKVFLECVQDMDHENMFWYRQDPGLGLRLIYFSYDVKMKEKGDIPEGYSVSREKKERFSLILESASTNQTSMYLCASTKGDTIYFGEGSWLTVV.

For the CDR3, the DNA is TGTGCCACCAGCAGAGGAGGATCCAGGGACAGTTCCTACGAGCAGTACTTC. It is translated as CATSRGGSRDSSYEQYF. The chain couples TRBV15 to TRBJ2-7; 7 nucleotides match TRBD1. Trimming cost V 1 base and J 1 base; bases outside gene matches: 10. This CDR3 comprises 17 residues. CDR1 is LNHNV and CDR2 is YYDKDF in the germline V gene (reference sequence).

V usage is TRBV7-2 and J usage is TRBJ2-7, with D possibly TRBD2 on 5 matching bases. V was shortened by 2 bases and J by 3 bases, with 8 bases between the two germline ends. Germline values: CDR1 SGHTA, CDR2 FQGNSA. This CDR3 has 13 residues. The CDR3 nucleotides are TGTGCCAGCAGCTTACGGGGAGACTACGAGCAGTACTTC. It codes for CASSLRGDYEQYF.

The chain links TRBV6-5 to TRBJ1-6; a weak D match, TRBD1 (5 bases). This CDR3 is built from 16 residues. CDR1 MNHEY and CDR2 SVGAGI come from the germline V gene. Deletions cut 4 bases from V and 7 bases from J, with 17 bases between. The CDR3: CASSFPQEGRNSPLHF. In DNA form, the CDR3 reads TGTGCCAGCAGTTTCCCGCAGGAGGGACGGAATTCACCCCTCCACTTT.

Only a few counts were recorded for this clone. CDR3 DNA sequence: TGCGCCAGCAGCTTTTCCACCGGGTCCTCTCCCTATGGCTACACCTTC. Protein sequence: CASSFSTGSSPYGYTF. The rearrangement joins TRBV5-1 to TRBJ1-2, with unresolved D. The CDR3 length is 16 residues. CDR1 is SGHRS and CDR2 is YFSETQ in the germline V gene. Trimming removed 2 bases from V and 4 bases from J, with 18 bases in between.

The CDR3 sequence is CASAPRSVSYNEQFF. In DNA form, the CDR3 reads TGTGCCAGCGCCCCAAGGAGTGTCTCCTACAATGAGCAGTTCTTC. This rearrangement joins TRBV7-9 to TRBJ2-1, with D unresolved. The CDR3 runs to 15 residues. The germline V and J ends were trimmed by 8 bases and 0 bases, with 14 bases remaining between them. The germline CDR1 and CDR2 sequences are SEHNR and FQNEAQ (reference sequence).

The chain is built from TRBV19 and TRBJ2-5; weak D call: TRBD2 (6 bases). This CDR3 is 13 amino acids long. With 5 bases removed from V and 4 bases from J, the gap between germline ends came to 11 bases. Germline values: CDR1 LNHDA, CDR2 SQIVND (reference sequence). CDR3 protein: CASSDSGVETQYF. The CDR3 DNA follows: TGTGCCAGTAGTGATTCGGGAGTAGAGACCCAGTACTTC.

J is TRBJ2-3 and V is TRBV7-9; 8 nucleotides agree with TRBD2. The germline V gene encodes CDR1 SEHNR and CDR2 FQNEAQ (reference sequence). V lost 1 base to trimming and J lost 5 bases; unmatched junction nucleotides: 5. This CDR3 is 15 amino acids long. CDR3 DNA sequence: TGTGCCAGCAGCTTAGTGGCGGGAGGCAGAGATACGCAGTATTTT. Translated: CASSLVAGGRDTQYF.

The chain has TRBV2 and TRBJ2-2; D might be TRBD1 (5 bases). The CDR3 covers 13 residues. Trimming shortened V by 9 bases and J by 2 bases, and 10 bases separated the two germline ends. The germline gives CDR1 SNHLY, CDR2 FYNNEI. CDR3 amino acids: CARETVNTGELFF. The CDR3 nucleotides read TGTGCCAGAGAGACAGTTAACACCGGGGAGCTGTTTTTT.

The V gene is TRBV7-7, the J gene TRBJ2-3; no firm D call. V lost 5 bases to trimming and J lost 6 bases, with 12 bases between them. The CDR3 loop spans 13 amino acids. Germline CDR1 SSHAT, CDR2 FNYEAQ (reference sequence). The CDR3 loop reads CASSPSVWDTQYF. In nucleotides, the CDR3 is TGTGCCAGCAGCCCCTCGGTCTGGGATACGCAGTATTTT.

The chain links TRBV5-1 to TRBJ1-4; D is possibly TRBD1 (5 bases). Germline-derived CDR1 and CDR2 are SGHRS and YFSETQ. V dropped 2 bases and J dropped 8 bases, with 22 bases sitting between them. This CDR3 has 17 residues. The CDR3 here is CASSFTGLPQSGEKLFF. The CDR3 DNA reads TGCGCCAGCAGCTTCACGGGACTTCCGCAATCGGGGGAAAAACTGTTTTTT.

This clone was picked up a small number of times. The chain has TRBV7-2 and TRBJ1-2; D may be TRBD1 (5 bases). Per germline, CDR1 SGHTA and CDR2 FQGNSA. Trimming shortened V by 4 bases and J by 4 bases, and 19 bases separated the two germline ends. This CDR3 has 16 residues. As DNA, the CDR3 is TGTGCCAGCAGCTCTAGTTGGGGGGGTCCGATCTATGGCTACACCTTC. It encodes CASSSSWGGPIYGYTF.

The rearrangement uses TRBV6-1 and TRBJ1-3, with 12 positions matching TRBD1. The CDR3 spans 17 residues. Germline values: CDR1 MNHNS, CDR2 SASEGT. Trimming took 4 bases from V and 1 from J; bases not matched to a gene: 5. The CDR3, as DNA: TGTGCCAGCAGTGGGGGGACAGGGGGCGCGTCTGGAAACACCATATATTTT. Its translation: CASSGGTGGASGNTIYF.

The CDR3 spells CASSPGTAPPYNEQFF. DNA of the CDR3: TGTGCCAGCAGCCCTGGGACAGCGCCTCCCTACAATGAGCAGTTCTTC. The chain carries TRBV13 and TRBJ2-1, with TRBD1 matching 7 bases. V was pared by 5 bases and J by 2 bases, with 9 bases of the junction left unmatched. Germline-derived CDR1 and CDR2 are PRHDT and FYEKMQ (reference sequence). This CDR3 contains 16 residues.

This chain links TRBV11-1 with TRBJ2-7; D not certain. The V end was cut by 4 bases, the J end by 1 base, with 11 bases between. CDR3 length equals 14 residues. CDR1 is SGHAT, CDR2 FQDESV, per germline (reference sequence). The chain's CDR3 is CASSSTDGSYEQYF. DNA for the CDR3: TGTGCCAGCAGCTCAACAGACGGATCCTACGAGCAGTACTTC.

This chain links TRBV2 with TRBJ2-1; 10 bases fit TRBD1. CDR3 length: 15 residues. Germline V gene sequence: CDR1 SNHLY, CDR2 FYNNEI. Trimming cost V 3 bases and J 3 bases; bases outside gene matches: 2. This chain's CDR3 is CASSEDRGYYNEQFF. The CDR3 DNA is TGTGCCAGCAGTGAGGACAGGGGGTACTACAATGAGCAGTTCTTC.

V is TRBV10-3 and J is TRBJ2-7; a possible D gene is TRBD1 (6 bases). The ends were cut back, 2 bases at V and 1 base at J, with 21 bases in the middle. Per germline, CDR1 ENHRY and CDR2 SYGVKD. The CDR3 loop spans 18 amino acids. The CDR3 DNA reads as TGTGCCATCAGTGAGCCCGACCTTGGACAGTCCCCTTCCTACGAGCAGTACTTC. This codes for CAISEPDLGQSPSYEQYF.

The J gene is TRBJ1-6, the V gene TRBV5-4; a weak D match, TRBD1 (5 bases). The V end was cut by 4 bases, the J end by 2 bases, with 13 bases between. Germline-derived CDR1 and CDR2 are SGHNT and YYREEE (reference sequence). CDR3 length: 16 residues. CDR3 in DNA: TGTGCCAGCAGCCAAACGGGGGGGGCCTATAATTCACCCCTCCACTTT. Translated, it gives CASSQTGGAYNSPLHF.

This rearrangement joins TRBV30 to TRBJ2-1; maybe TRBD1 (5 bases). Germline V lookup: CDR1 GTSNPN, CDR2 SVGIG (reference sequence). The CDR3 contains 13 residues. V dropped 0 bases and J dropped 9 bases, with 12 bases sitting between them. CDR3 sequence: CAWSVGRVGEQFF. In DNA form, the CDR3 reads TGTGCCTGGAGTGTAGGCAGGGTGGGTGAGCAGTTCTTC.

The chain joins TRBV6-5 to TRBJ2-3; D perhaps matches TRBD1 (6 bases). The germline V gene encodes CDR1 MNHEY and CDR2 SVGAGI. V was shortened by 7 bases and J by 4 bases, with 18 bases between the two germline ends. The CDR3 covers 15 residues. In nucleotides, the CDR3 is TGTGCCAGCACTTCACTCAGGGGTTTGTCAGATACGCAGTATTTT. Translating it yields CASTSLRGLSDTQYF.

This CDR3 reads CASSSTIGQGAFGYTF. Here the CDR3 DNA reads TGTGCCAGCAGTTCTACGATCGGACAGGGTGCGTTTGGCTACACCTTC. The chain recombines TRBV6-5 with TRBJ1-2; 8 bases line up with TRBD1. This CDR3 comprises 16 residues. Germline CDR1 reads MNHEY; CDR2 reads SVGAGI. V lost 4 bases, J lost 7 bases, and 14 bases stayed unmatched.

As to this clone: Additional DNA sequences in this sample encode the identical CDR3. The chain recombines TRBV5-1 with TRBJ1-1; weak D call: TRBD1 (6 bases). CDR3 length equals 13 residues. The germline gives CDR1 SGHRS, CDR2 YFSETQ. Trimming pared 3 bases from V and 2 bases from J, leaving 8 bases between. The CDR3 DNA is TGCGCCAGCAGCTCACAGGGAAACACTGAAGCTTTCTTT. It encodes CASSSQGNTEAFF.

This sequence joins TRBV30 and TRBJ1-3; D possibly corresponds to TRBD1 (6 bases). The V end lost 2 bases, the J end lost 3 bases, and 8 bases lay between the germline ends. Looked up from germline, CDR1 is GTSNPN and CDR2 is SVGIG (reference sequence). The CDR3 covers 13 residues. The CDR3 spells CAWSSGVGNTIYF. The CDR3 bases are TGTGCCTGGAGTTCAGGGGTTGGAAACACCATATATTTT.

V gene TRBV2 combines with J gene TRBJ1-1; tentative D call: TRBD1 (5 bases). Between the trimmed V and J ends, which lost 7 bases and 4 bases, there was a span of 13 bases. The CDR3 loop spans 13 amino acids. From germline, CDR1 is SNHLY and CDR2 FYNNEI. CDR3 bases: TGTGCCAGCACTCCGCCCGGGGGCACTGAAGCTTTCTTT. Its protein is CASTPPGGTEAFF.